Each of the 2 T cell receptor beta chains below was sequenced from the same sample in a study of shared clonotypes between healthy human individuals. The repertoire was sequenced with immunoSEQ multiplex PCR; TCRdb's copy has only in-frame clones and lacks some. The sample lists about 710,000 clones, just under 75% seen once, with more than 1.5% in the top ten. Source material: memory CD4+ T cells sorted from blood. Subset indicated: CD45RA-negative fraction. Receptors originate from a woman aged 25 to 45 in good health.

The chain joins TRBV23-1 to TRBJ1-5; 7 nucleotides agree with TRBD1. TRBV23-1 is an ORF, and what it does is uncertain. This CDR3 spans 17 amino acids. J gave up 5 bases and V 0 bases, and 10 bases lay outside the gene matches. Here the CDR3 DNA reads TGCGCCAGCAGTCAATCGCAGGGAGACAGGGCCCATCAGCCCCAGCATTTT. This sequence encodes CASSQSQGDRAHQPQHF.

This clone has more than one count but fewer than ten. At one of its ends the junction is not consistent with the germline gene, which may arise from a read error. The V gene is TRBV7-9, the J gene TRBJ2-2; 9 bases fit TRBD2. There are 15 residues in the CDR3. Per germline, CDR1 SEHNR and CDR2 FQNEAQ (reference sequence). The CDR3 sequence: CGSGGVAGENGELFF. The CDR3 DNA follows: TGTGGCAGCGGAGGGGTAGCGGGAGAAAACGGGGAGCTGTTTTTT.